Sequencing of this TCR beta chain was carried out in a study of CD8 T cells in Susac syndrome. Study details: Eight or nine of the sequenced Susac syndrome patients were in remission, and six had active disease. The Susac syndrome patients were therapy-naive, on corticosteroids, or on intravenous immunoglobulin alone at blood draw.

Germline values: CDR1 SGHTA, CDR2 FQGNSA. The CDR3 is 17 amino acids. The ends lost 5 bases at V and 1 base at J; junction bases unmatched: 8. cDNA came from 0.5 to 1 ug RNA primed by random hexamers. The method of amplification for TCR beta CDR3 was immunoSEQ multiplex PCR, covering 54 Vbeta and 13 Jbeta. TCRdb reanalysed the immunoSEQ multiplex PCR reads using MiXCR and keeps one entry per CDR3 protein. The table shows about 240,000 distinct CDR3 sequences, with 90% to 97% occurring only once. Sequencing was done on a sample of CD4+ T cells from PBMCs. This sequence joins TRBV7-2 and TRBJ2-5, with TRBD2 identical over 12 bases. The receptor was derived from a human donor with Susac syndrome. Written as DNA, the CDR3 is TGTGCCAGCAGCAATCGGACTAGCGGGAATACCCAAGAGACCCAGTACTTC. Encoded protein: CASSNRTSGNTQETQYF. The variable domain in full, completed from reference TRBV7-2 and TRBJ2-5, reads GAGVSQSPSNKVTEKGKDVELRCDPISGHTALYWYRQSLGQGLEFLIYFQGNSAPDKSGLPSDRFSAERTGGSVSTLTIQRTQQEDSAVYLCASSNRTSGNTQETQYFGPGTRLLVL.